This TCR beta chain was found in a study of shared T cell receptors in the human thymus. Assay used: immunoSEQ multiplex PCR; TCRdb lists only in-frame clones, some missing. The sample carries hundreds of thousands of clones, around 78% recorded once. CDR1 is SGHTA, CDR2 FQGNSA, per germline. V trimming: 1 base; J trimming: 4 bases; junction bases outside the gene matches: 3. The CDR3 covers 14 residues. The sample was also reused in another study, on human thymus T cells. That work adds: Healthy Finnish infants undergoing corrective surgery for congenital heart defects were used as donors. Thymus was obtained from resections taken during corrective heart surgery. Thymic and blood repertoires showed apparently biased V and J gene usage. What related research reported was that thymic repertoires overlapped highly among unrelated individuals.

The receptor was derived from a boy in the first two years of life with a congenital heart defect. This chain connects TRBV7-2 to TRBJ2-7; 8 bases are a match to TRBD2. What was sequenced was thymocytes. The CDR3 loop is CASSLESSGYEQYF. Here the CDR3 DNA reads TGTGCCAGCAGCTTAGAGTCTAGCGGGTACGAGCAGTACTTC.